This T cell receptor beta chain originates from a study of cytomegalovirus exposure and HLA in healthy donors. Study observations and caveats: Some TCR beta chains (more than 150 of them) were listed as cytomegalovirus-associated. In vitro, a few CMV-associated chains proved specific for CMV antigens.

Trimming cost V 5 bases and J 2 bases, with 19 bases left between them. The CDR3 consists of 15 residues. Germline lookup yields CDR1 SQVTM and CDR2 ANQGSEA. With regard to this clone: The antigen is unknown.

Measured with immunoSEQ multiplex PCR; TCRdb has only the in-frame clones, and not every one. Among approximately 220,000 clones listed, around 87% were seen once. This sequence originates from a young man in good health and CMV-seronegative. Sequenced: PBMCs. This chain uses TRBV29-1 with TRBJ2-7; D call uncertain. CDR3 protein: CSVTLTEDPTYEQYF. The CDR3 DNA follows: TGCAGCGTTACCCTTACAGAAGACCCTACCTACGAGCAGTACTTC.